These T cell receptor beta chains were read from a single sample in a study of blood T cells in healthy people across ages. Via MiXCR, TCRdb re-called the 5' RACE reads, giving one row per CDR3 protein. The sample carries fewer than 750,000 distinct CDR3 sequences, around 50% recorded once. The sequenced sample was blood. These receptors were obtained from an elderly woman in good health. The CDR3 runs from the conserved cysteine through the conserved F or W. D genes are given only for firm matches. Size is omitted from some rows. Given values are once, few, many or a class for expanded clones.

size: many
D: NA
V: TRBV13
J: TRBJ1-2
CDR3: CASSPRGESHGYTF
DNA: TGTGCCAGCAGCCCAAGGGGGGAAAGCCATGGCTACACCTTC

size: NA
D: NA
V: TRBV29-1
J: TRBJ2-5
CDR3: CSADSPRETQYF
DNA: TGCAGCGCCGACAGTCCCCGAGAGACCCAGTACTTC

size: NA
D: NA
V: TRBV9
J: TRBJ2-3
CDR3: CASSPDSYTQYF
DNA: TGTGCCAGCAGCCCCGATTCTTATACGCAGTATTTT

size: NA
D: TRBD1
V: TRBV6-2/TRBV6-3
J: TRBJ1-4
CDR3: CASSYPDRGNEKLFF
DNA: TGTGCCAGCAGTTACCCCGACAGGGGGAACGAAAAACTGTTTTTT

size: NA
D: TRBD1
V: TRBV5-1
J: TRBJ2-7
CDR3: CASDPGQGIDEQYF
DNA: TGCGCCAGCGACCCGGGACAGGGTATCGATGAGCAGTACTTC

size: NA
D: NA
V: TRBV29-1
J: TRBJ2-5
CDR3: CSLTGGRLEETQYF
DNA: TGCAGCTTAACCGGGGGGCGCTTAGAAGAGACCCAGTACTTC

size: NA
D: NA
V: TRBV20-1
J: TRBJ1-5
CDR3: CSARIGDGQPQHF
DNA: TGCAGTGCTAGAATTGGGGATGGGCAGCCCCAGCATTTT

size: NA
D: TRBD2
V: TRBV4-2
J: TRBJ2-5
CDR3: CASSQDWTSGSMETQYF
DNA: TGTGCCAGCAGCCAAGACTGGACTAGCGGGAGTATGGAGACCCAGTACTTC

size: NA
D: NA
V: TRBV4-1
J: TRBJ2-5
CDR3: CASSQDSGAKERTQYF
DNA: TGCGCCAGCAGCCAAGACTCAGGAGCAAAAGAAAGGACCCAGTACTTC

size: NA
D: NA
V: TRBV19
J: TRBJ2-1
CDR3: CASSIRDEQFF
DNA: TGTGCCAGTAGTATCAGGGATGAGCAGTTCTTC

size: NA
D: NA
V: TRBV30
J: TRBJ1-5
CDR3: CAWRAGEQPQHF
DNA: TGTGCCTGGAGGGCAGGGGAACAGCCCCAGCATTTT

size: few
D: NA
V: TRBV11-2
J: TRBJ2-7
CDR3: CASSLDRFTGYSYEQYF
DNA: TGTGCCAGCAGCTTAGACCGATTCACAGGATACTCCTACGAGCAGTACTTC

size: NA
D: NA
V: TRBV3-1
J: TRBJ1-1
CDR3: CASSQGPGAPNTEAFF
DNA: TGTGCCAGCAGCCAAGGGCCGGGGGCCCCGAACACTGAAGCTTTCTTT

size: few
D: NA
V: TRBV27
J: TRBJ1-4
CDR3: CASSVIGGGEKLFF
DNA: TGTGCCAGCAGTGTAATAGGGGGGGGGGAAAAACTGTTTTTT

size: once
D: NA
V: TRBV27
J: TRBJ2-1
CDR3: CASSFLNNEQFF
DNA: TGTGCCAGCAGTTTCCTTAACAATGAGCAGTTCTTC

size: NA
D: NA
V: TRBV14
J: TRBJ2-2
CDR3: CASSQDLGGPGVGELFF
DNA: TGTGCCAGCAGCCAAGATCTTGGGGGGCCTGGTGTCGGGGAGCTGTTTTTT

size: NA
D: NA
V: TRBV20-1
J: TRBJ2-7
CDR3: CSAEKGGGHYEQYF
DNA: TGCAGTGCTGAAAAAGGTGGGGGACATTACGAGCAGTACTTC

size: NA
D: TRBD2
V: TRBV27
J: TRBJ2-1
CDR3: CASSLGTSGRPYNNEQFF
DNA: TGTGCCAGCAGTTTAGGGACTAGCGGGAGGCCCTACAACAATGAGCAGTTCTTC

size: NA
D: TRBD2
V: TRBV7-9
J: TRBJ2-4
CDR3: CASSSREGHGNIQYF
DNA: TGTGCCAGCAGCTCCCGGGAGGGCCACGGAAACATTCAGTACTTC

size: NA
D: TRBD2
V: TRBV12-3/TRBV12-4
J: TRBJ2-1
CDR3: CASSPRRSGGYNEQFF
DNA: TGTGCCAGCAGTCCCCGGCGAAGCGGGGGGTACAATGAGCAGTTCTTC

size: NA
D: NA
V: TRBV9
J: TRBJ2-7
CDR3: CASSLDAGFGGEQYF
DNA: TGTGCCAGCAGCCTTGATGCCGGGTTCGGCGGCGAGCAGTACTTC

size: NA
D: NA
V: TRBV29-1
J: TRBJ2-5
CDR3: CSVGLPGGETQYF
DNA: TGCAGCGTTGGGCTGCCGGGCGGGGAGACCCAGTACTTC

size: once
D: NA
V: TRBV29-1
J: TRBJ1-1
CDR3: CSVDRLNTEAFF
DNA: TGCAGCGTTGACAGACTAAACACTGAAGCTTTCTTT

size: many
D: NA
V: TRBV5-1
J: TRBJ1-2
CDR3: CASSLDPGVGYTF
DNA: TGCGCCAGCAGCTTGGATCCAGGGGTTGGCTACACCTTC

size: NA
D: NA
V: TRBV27
J: TRBJ2-1
CDR3: CASSLSPSSDEQFF
DNA: TGTGCCAGCAGTTTATCGCCTAGCAGCGATGAGCAGTTCTTC

size: many
D: TRBD1
V: TRBV28
J: TRBJ2-7
CDR3: CASSSGDRAKEQYF
DNA: TGTGCCAGCAGTTCCGGGGACAGGGCTAAAGAGCAGTACTTC

size: NA
D: NA
V: TRBV12-3/TRBV12-4
J: TRBJ2-5
CDR3: CASSDLKVTQYF
DNA: TGTGCCAGCAGTGACCTTAAGGTGACCCAGTACTTC

size: few
D: NA
V: TRBV20-1
J: TRBJ2-7
CDR3: CSVRSGNYNEQYF
DNA: TGCAGTGTACGGTCGGGGAACTACAATGAGCAGTACTTC

size: NA
D: TRBD1
V: TRBV29-1
J: TRBJ1-2
CDR3: CSVEWTGEVYGYTF
DNA: TGCAGCGTTGAGTGGACAGGGGAGGTCTATGGCTACACCTTC

size: few
D: TRBD2
V: TRBV2
J: TRBJ2-1
CDR3: CASRREEVEQFF
DNA: TGTGCCAGCAGGCGGGAGGAGGTTGAGCAGTTCTTC

size: NA
D: NA
V: TRBV29-1
J: TRBJ2-1
CDR3: CSVGADVYNEQFF
DNA: TGCAGCGTTGGGGCAGATGTATACAATGAGCAGTTCTTC

size: NA
D: TRBD1
V: TRBV27
J: TRBJ1-4
CDR3: CASSPDRDVEKLFF
DNA: TGTGCCAGCAGTCCTGACAGGGACGTAGAAAAACTGTTTTTT

size: few
D: TRBD2
V: TRBV5-1
J: TRBJ2-7
CDR3: CASSWGLAAPYEQYF
DNA: TGCGCCAGCAGCTGGGGACTAGCGGCCCCCTACGAGCAGTACTTC

size: few
D: NA
V: TRBV20-1
J: TRBJ1-1
CDR3: CSARFTGLLTEAFF
DNA: TGCAGTGCTAGATTCACAGGTCTACTCACTGAAGCTTTCTTT

size: few
D: NA
V: TRBV28
J: TRBJ2-2
CDR3: CASSSPGVSGPRSGELFF
DNA: TGTGCCAGCAGTTCCCCAGGCGTGAGTGGGCCGCGTTCCGGGGAGCTGTTTTTT

size: many
D: NA
V: TRBV20-1
J: TRBJ2-1
CDR3: CSASGAVSYNEQFF
DNA: TGCAGTGCTAGCGGGGCTGTCTCCTACAATGAGCAGTTCTTC

size: many
D: TRBD2
V: TRBV9
J: TRBJ2-5
CDR3: CASSPRTSGFQETQYF
DNA: TGTGCCAGCAGCCCTAGGACTAGCGGGTTTCAAGAGACCCAGTACTTC

size: NA
D: TRBD2
V: TRBV7-8
J: TRBJ2-1
CDR3: CASSLASRAGGVHEQFF
DNA: TGTGCCAGCAGCTTAGCCTCCAGGGCGGGAGGAGTACATGAGCAGTTCTTC

size: NA
D: TRBD2
V: TRBV12-3/TRBV12-4
J: TRBJ2-3
CDR3: CASAAGGTDTQYF
DNA: TGTGCCAGCGCAGCGGGGGGCACAGATACGCAGTATTTT

size: NA
D: NA
V: TRBV7-2
J: TRBJ1-6
CDR3: CASSLERGGNSPLHF
DNA: TGTGCCAGCAGCTTAGAGAGGGGGGGAAATTCACCCCTCCACTTT

size: NA
D: TRBD2
V: TRBV20-1
J: TRBJ2-3
CDR3: CSAGTLAGGADTQCF
DNA: TGCAGTGCTGGCACACTAGCGGGGGGTGCAGATACGCAGTGTTTT

size: NA
D: TRBD2
V: TRBV14
J: TRBJ2-1
CDR3: CDSSQSGIGEDEQFF
DNA: TGTGACAGCAGCCAGAGCGGGATTGGGGAGGATGAGCAGTTCTTC

size: NA
D: NA
V: TRBV12-3/TRBV12-4
J: TRBJ2-3
CDR3: CASTAGLASTDTQYF
DNA: TGTGCCAGCACCGCCGGGCTAGCGAGCACAGATACGCAGTATTTT

size: NA
D: NA
V: TRBV29-1
J: TRBJ2-1
CDR3: CSVVKGALWGNEQFF
DNA: TGCAGCGTCGTGAAGGGAGCTCTATGGGGCAATGAGCAGTTCTTC

size: many
D: TRBD1
V: TRBV29-1
J: TRBJ1-4
CDR3: CSAGSGGQGHEKLFF
DNA: TGCAGCGCTGGGTCCGGAGGACAGGGCCATGAAAAACTGTTTTTT

size: many
D: NA
V: TRBV27
J: TRBJ1-5
CDR3: CASSLTSLGTSNQPQHF
DNA: TGTGCCAGCAGTCTAACTTCCCTTGGGACGAGCAATCAGCCCCAGCATTTT